The next 13 T cell receptor beta chains were all read from a single sample in a study of T cell responses to AZD1222 COVID-19 vaccine. TCRdb's table, derived via immunoSEQ multiplex PCR, lists solely in-frame clones and lacks some. Of over 65,000 clones listed, around 85% are singletons. Here the sequenced sample was peripheral blood, taken on day 0 of AZD1222 vaccination. These receptors were taken from an adult in good health.

The genes are TRBV28 and TRBJ1-2; perhaps TRBD1 as D (5 bases). The V gene lost 10 bases and the J gene lost 6 bases, with 15 bases spanning the gap. This CDR3 has 12 amino acids. Germline V gives CDR1 MDHEN, CDR2 SYDVKM. The CDR3 reads CATGARTNGYTF. The CDR3 DNA follows: TGTGCCACCGGGGCCAGGACTAATGGCTACACCTTC.

The rearrangement joins TRBV15 to TRBJ2-1; TRBD2 aligns across 7 bases. This CDR3 is 16 amino acids long. Germline trimming cut 2 bases from V and 2 bases from J; bases unmatched to any gene: 6. In germline, CDR1 is LNHNV, CDR2 YYDKDF (reference sequence). The CDR3 DNA sequence: TGTGCCACCAGCAGACCCAGCGGGAAGACCTACAATGAGCAGTTCTTC. Its translation: CATSRPSGKTYNEQFF.

J is TRBJ1-5 and V is TRBV7-2; D is uncertain. Between the trimmed V and J ends, which lost 0 bases and 7 bases, there was a span of 10 bases. The CDR3 sequence is 14 residues long. Germline lookup yields CDR1 SGHTA and CDR2 FQGNSA. The CDR3 DNA reads as TGTGCCAGCAGCTTAGCGAGTGCCTCACAGCCCCAGCATTTT. The encoded protein is CASSLASASQPQHF.

This clone is a singleton in its sample. The chain couples TRBV19 to TRBJ2-7; D call uncertain. CDR1 and CDR2 from the germline V gene are LNHDA and SQIVND (reference sequence). The CDR3 is 15 amino acids. V lost 1 base to trimming and J lost 2 bases, with 12 bases between them. In nucleotides, the CDR3 is TGTGCCAGTAGTATAGGGGCAGGTGGAACCTACGAGCAGTACTTC. Its translation is CASSIGAGGTYEQYF.

The V and J genes are TRBV7-9 and TRBJ1-2; TRBD1 matches 7 bases. This CDR3 is 15 amino acids long. With V trimmed by 5 bases and J by 1 base, 7 bases remained unmatched. Germline assignment: CDR1 SEHNR and CDR2 FQNEAQ (reference sequence). The CDR3 is CASSAGDSHNYGYTF. Written as DNA, the CDR3 is TGTGCCAGCAGCGCGGGGGACAGCCATAACTATGGCTACACCTTC.

This chain joins TRBV27 and TRBJ1-5; D unclear. Germline assignment: CDR1 MNHEY and CDR2 SMNVEV (reference sequence). The ends were cut back, 6 bases at V and 2 bases at J, with 14 bases in the middle. The CDR3 has 15 residues. The CDR3 region is CASRPIGPGNQPQHF. CDR3 DNA: TGTGCCAGCAGGCCGATAGGGCCGGGCAATCAGCCCCAGCATTTT.

The rearrangement joins TRBV7-8 to TRBJ1-5; D unresolved. Trimming took off 5 bases at V and 5 bases at J, with 7 bases between the two ends. CDR1 and CDR2 from the germline V gene are SGHVS and FQNEAQ. The CDR3 spans 12 residues. CDR3 residues: CASSLGDQPQHF. The CDR3 bases are TGTGCCAGCAGCCTCGGGGATCAGCCCCAGCATTTT.

The chain carries TRBV6-6 and TRBJ1-4; no reliable D call. The germline CDR1 and CDR2 sequences are MNHNY and SVGAGI (reference sequence). Trimming left V 2 bases short and J 3 bases short, with 10 bases between. The CDR3 sequence is 15 residues long. This chain's CDR3 is CASSYGQAANEKLFF. The DNA of the CDR3 is TGTGCCAGCAGTTACGGTCAGGCGGCTAATGAAAAACTGTTTTTT.

The chain joins TRBV29-1 to TRBJ1-2, with D hard to call. Germline lookup yields CDR1 SQVTM and CDR2 ANQGSEA. The V end was cut by 7 bases, the J end by 2 bases, with 11 bases between. This CDR3 contains 12 residues. CDR3 in amino acids: CSGKTANYGYTF. CDR3 DNA sequence: TGCAGCGGGAAGACGGCCAACTATGGCTACACCTTC.

This clone was counted a single time. The rearrangement uses TRBV20-1 and TRBJ1-2; the D is unclear. V lost 3 bases, J lost 0 bases, and 8 bases lay in between. CDR3 length: 13 residues. Germline assignment: CDR1 DFQATT and CDR2 SNEGSKA (reference sequence). In nucleotides, the CDR3 is TGCAGTGCTAGTAGCCAAACTAACTATGGCTACACCTTC. It yields the protein CSASSQTNYGYTF.

This clone was counted a single time. The V gene is TRBV19, the J gene TRBJ2-7; TRBD1 might be the D (7 bases). Per germline, CDR1 LNHDA and CDR2 SQIVND (reference sequence). This CDR3 has 16 amino acids. Between the trimmed V and J ends, which lost 9 bases and 6 bases, there was a span of 27 bases. This chain's CDR3 is CASRRQGGSWGGEQYF. CDR3 coding DNA: TGTGCCAGCAGACGACAGGGAGGTAGTTGGGGTGGCGAGCAGTACTTC.

The gene calls are TRBV6-5 and TRBJ2-7; perhaps TRBD1 as D (6 bases). The germline CDR1 and CDR2 sequences are MNHEY and SVGAGI. CDR3 length: 12 residues. Trimming shortened V by 8 bases and J by 2 bases, and 10 bases separated the two germline ends. The CDR3, as DNA: TGTGCCAGCCGGGACAATCCCTACGAGCAGTACTTC. Its translation is CASRDNPYEQYF.

There are a few counts of this clone. The chain is built from TRBV28 and TRBJ1-5; 8 positions agree with TRBD1. The germline CDR1 and CDR2 sequences are MDHEN and SYDVKM. The CDR3 spans 14 residues. V gave up 4 bases and J gave up 9 bases; unmatched junction bases: 8. The CDR3 coding sequence is TGTGCCAGCAGTTCACCGGACAGGGCCGGGCCCCAGCATTTT. Translating it yields CASSSPDRAGPQHF.